The 32 T cell receptor beta chains below come from one sample, sequenced in a study of regulatory T cells in long-lasting Graves disease. Documented time point: newly diagnosed GD, antithyroid drugs for less than 3 months. RNA extracted from PBMCs served as the sequencing template. The authors built TCR beta libraries using iRepertoire HTBI primers and Arm-PCR of CDR3 regions. Each CDR3 protein is one row after TCRdb ran MiXCR on the multiplex PCR reads. The sample contains around 420,000 distinct CDR3 sequences, about 16% of which appear only once. This specimen was peripheral blood mononuclear cells (PBMCs), taken at new diagnosis, from a patient treated with antithyroid drugs. Receptor source: a female donor with Graves disease.

Ten or more counts support this clonotype. The chain joins TRBV29-1 to TRBJ2-1, with 12 bases aligning to TRBD2. Germline values: CDR1 SQVTM, CDR2 ANQGSEA. This CDR3 spans 13 amino acids. The trim removed 7 bases at V and 9 bases at J, leaving 7 bases unmatched. CDR3 sequence: CSGATSGSGEQFF. CDR3 DNA sequence: TGCAGCGGGGCGACTAGCGGGAGTGGTGAGCAGTTCTTC.

This clonotype has at least ten counts. The chain couples TRBV15 to TRBJ1-3, with D possibly TRBD1 on 5 matching bases. This CDR3 region has 17 residues. CDR1 LNHNV and CDR2 YYDKDF come from the germline V gene (reference sequence). Trimming removed 0 bases at V and 0 bases at J, with 12 bases between. The CDR3 DNA is TGTGCCACCAGCAGAGATAGACAGATTCACTCTGGAAACACCATATATTTT. This encodes CATSRDRQIHSGNTIYF.

This clonotype came up a few times. The chain carries TRBV5-1 and TRBJ2-7, with D perhaps TRBD1 (5 bases). The germline CDR1 and CDR2 sequences are SGHRS and YFSETQ. The length of the CDR3 is 15 residues. V lost 0 bases and J 0 bases, leaving 10 bases between the germline ends. The CDR3: CASSLDDRLSYEQYF. DNA of the CDR3: TGCGCCAGCAGCTTGGATGACAGACTCTCCTACGAGCAGTACTTC.

The rearrangement links TRBV20-1 to TRBJ1-2, with no clear D. This CDR3 is 12 amino acids long. Germline V gene lookup returns CDR1 DFQATT and CDR2 SNEGSKA (reference sequence). The CDR3 spells CRPGGVNYGYTF. The CDR3 DNA follows: TGCAGACCCGGTGGGGTGAACTATGGCTACACCTTC.

This clonotype has ten or more counts. The chain employs TRBV5-1 and TRBJ2-7, with a tentative D call TRBD2 (7 bases). Per the germline V gene, CDR1 is SGHRS and CDR2 is YFSETQ. V was trimmed by 0 bases and J by 5 bases, leaving 15 bases between them. CDR3 length: 15 amino acids. The CDR3 is CASSLVRGARDEQYF. CDR3 nucleotide sequence: TGCGCCAGCAGCTTGGTACGGGGGGCACGAGACGAGCAGTACTTC.

This clonotype was observed many times. The chain is built from TRBV3-1 and TRBJ2-1, with no clear D. CDR1 LGHDT and CDR2 YNNKEL come from the germline V gene (reference sequence). V dropped 4 bases and J dropped 6 bases, with 7 bases sitting between them. The CDR3 extends over 12 amino acids. The CDR3: CASSPLGNEQFF. DNA for the CDR3: TGTGCCAGCAGCCCCCTGGGCAATGAGCAGTTCTTC.

This clonotype was picked up many times. The chain has TRBV12-3 or TRBV12-4 and TRBJ2-1; 9 bases line up with TRBD1. CDR3 length: 16 amino acids. V lost 9 bases and J lost 2; bases outside the gene matches: 11. CDR3 loop: CASKKGGTGTYNEQFF. CDR3 DNA: TGTGCCAGTAAAAAAGGGGGGACAGGGACCTACAATGAGCAGTTCTTC.

This clonotype was recorded many times. The rearrangement links TRBV6-1 to TRBJ1-1, with a tentative D call TRBD1 (5 bases). The CDR3 extends over 14 amino acids. Trimming took 7 bases from V and 4 from J, leaving 16 bases between them. The germline V gene has CDR1 MNHNS and CDR2 SASEGT. CDR3 sequence reads: CASTLYGGGTEAFF. CDR3 coding DNA: TGTGCCAGCACCCTGTACGGGGGTGGCACTGAAGCTTTCTTT.

This clonotype has at least ten counts. The chain is built from TRBV19 and TRBJ1-1, with 8 nucleotides matching TRBD1. Germline loops: CDR1 LNHDA, CDR2 SQIVND (reference sequence). CDR3 length: 13 amino acids. V trimming: 5 bases; J trimming: 6 bases; junction bases outside the gene matches: 5. The CDR3 sequence is CASSYRGFAEAFF. The CDR3 region has the DNA TGTGCCAGTAGTTACAGGGGGTTCGCTGAAGCTTTCTTT.

At least ten counts were recorded for this clonotype. The chain carries TRBV20-1 and TRBJ2-5, with TRBD2 matching 11 bases. The V and J ends lost 0 bases and 2 bases, in that order; junction bases with no gene match: 5. The CDR3 runs 16 residues. Per the germline V gene, CDR1 is DFQATT and CDR2 is SNEGSKA (reference sequence). The CDR3 here is CSARDRIAGGQETQYF. The CDR3 nucleotides are TGCAGTGCTAGAGATCGAATAGCGGGAGGGCAAGAGACCCAGTACTTC.

This clonotype was detected ten times or more. CDR3 amino acids: CASSQDRDRNQETQYF. The CDR3 nucleotides are TGCGCCAGCAGCCAAGATAGGGACAGAAATCAAGAGACCCAGTACTTC. The J gene is TRBJ2-5, the V gene TRBV4-1; 7 bases are a match to TRBD1. The length of the CDR3 is 16 residues. Looked up from germline, CDR1 is MGHRA and CDR2 is YSYEKL. V was clipped by 0 bases and J by 2 bases; unmatched bases: 6.

In regard to this clonotype: A much larger clone lies one base from this, so it may be a read error. The rearrangement uses TRBV5-5 and TRBJ1-4; 7 nucleotides line up with TRBD1. The CDR3 is 11 amino acids. Germline V gene lookup returns CDR1 SGHKS and CDR2 YYEKEE (reference sequence). The DNA of the CDR3 is TGTGCCGGCAGCTCGGACAGGTACCTGTTTTTT. It yields the protein CAGSSDRYLFF.

There are many counts of this clonotype. This chain joins TRBV20-1 and TRBJ2-7; 9 nucleotides align to TRBD1. The CDR3 covers 12 residues. Trimming cost V 7 bases and J 7 bases; bases outside gene matches: 8. Germline-derived CDR1 and CDR2 are DFQATT and SNEGSKA (reference sequence). The CDR3 coding sequence is TGCAGTGTTCCGGGACAGGGAATTGAGCAGTACTTC. This gives the protein CSVPGQGIEQYF.

This clonotype has only one observation. The chain is built from TRBV18 and TRBJ1-1, with no clear D. The germline gives CDR1 KGHSH, CDR2 LQKENI. The CDR3 runs to 13 residues. V was pared by 1 base and J by 5 bases, with 8 bases between. The CDR3 spells CASSPRGKTEAFF. The CDR3 coding sequence is TGTGCCAGCTCACCACGTGGGAAAACTGAAGCTTTCTTT.

The chain employs TRBV7-3 and TRBJ2-1, with D hard to call. Trimming cost V 5 bases and J 0 bases, with 11 bases left between them. Germline lookup yields CDR1 SGHTA and CDR2 FQGTGA. The CDR3 covers 15 residues. The CDR3 DNA reads TGTGCCAGCAGCCAGACACATAGCTCCTACAATGAGCAGTTCTTC. This gives the protein CASSQTHSSYNEQFF.

The chain is built from TRBV12-3 or TRBV12-4 and TRBJ2-3; 8 bases match TRBD1. V was clipped by 4 bases and J by 4 bases; unmatched bases: 10. The CDR3 has 16 residues. CDR3 residues: CASSYRQGRSSDTQYF. The CDR3 bases are TGTGCCAGCAGTTACCGACAGGGGAGGTCGTCAGATACGCAGTATTTT.

This clonotype was observed at least ten times. The chain carries TRBV12-3 or TRBV12-4 and TRBJ1-1; D unresolved. CDR3 length: 16 residues. Deletions cut 6 bases from V and 1 base from J, with 18 bases between. This chain's CDR3 is CASRPGGNQRNTEAFF. CDR3 sequence (DNA): TGTGCCAGCAGGCCAGGAGGCAATCAGAGGAACACTGAAGCTTTCTTT.

As to this clonotype: A far bigger clonotype differs at one base, so this is likely a read error. The chain carries TRBV7-2 and TRBJ2-7, with D unresolved. Germline values: CDR1 SGHTA, CDR2 FQGNSA. The CDR3 extends over 13 amino acids. CDR3 sequence: CACSVGGGYEQYF. The DNA for the CDR3 is TGTGCCTGCAGCGTCGGTGGCGGCTACGAGCAGTACTTC.

This clonotype was seen repeatedly, ten times or more. The rearrangement joins TRBV10-3 to TRBJ2-2, with 7 bases fitting TRBD2. CDR1 is ENHRY, CDR2 SYGVKD, per germline. V trimming: 6 bases; J trimming: 5 bases; junction bases outside the gene matches: 12. CDR3 length equals 16 residues. CDR3 in DNA: TGTGCCATCAGCGTCTACGGGAGGTCCGAGACCGGGGAGCTGTTTTTT. It specifies CAISVYGRSETGELFF.

The chain employs TRBV27 and TRBJ2-7, with D maybe TRBD2 (5 bases). The CDR3 length is 13 residues. Trimming cost V 8 bases and J 5 bases, with 16 bases left between them. Germline V CDR1 and CDR2: MNHEY, SMNVEV (reference sequence). This chain's CDR3 is CASRQFDYNEQYF. CDR3 in DNA: TGTGCCAGCCGACAATTTGACTACAACGAGCAGTACTTC.

This clonotype was seen repeatedly, ten times or more. The chain is built from TRBV29-1 and TRBJ2-2; perhaps TRBD2 as D (6 bases). Germline CDR1 reads SQVTM; CDR2 reads ANQGSEA. Trimming left V 5 bases short and J 1 base short, with 8 bases between. CDR3 length equals 13 residues. CDR3 nucleotides: TGCAGCGTTCCCGGGAGGAACACCGGGGAGCTGTTTTTT. Translating it yields CSVPGRNTGELFF.

This clonotype was recorded at least ten times. The chain recombines TRBV7-8 with TRBJ2-5; D may be TRBD1 or TRBD2 (5 bases each). CDR3 length: 15 residues. V was cut by 0 bases and J by 7 bases, with 15 bases left in between. The V gene's germline CDR1 is SGHVS and CDR2 FQNEAQ. CDR3 nucleotides: TGTGCCAGCAGCTTAGCTGGGACGCCGAGAGGGACCCAGTACTTC. Translated: CASSLAGTPRGTQYF.

The table lists this clonotype with many counts. The chain combines TRBV7-9 with TRBJ2-2; weak D call: TRBD1 (5 bases). Trimming took off 4 bases at V and 1 base at J, with 10 bases between the two ends. This CDR3 region has 15 residues. The germline V gene has CDR1 SEHNR and CDR2 FQNEAQ (reference sequence). This chain's CDR3 is CASSSFDRNTGELFF. Here the CDR3 DNA reads TGTGCCAGCAGCTCGTTCGACAGGAACACCGGGGAGCTGTTTTTT.

The sample holds many counts of this clonotype. The J gene is TRBJ2-7, the V gene TRBV2; either TRBD1 or TRBD2 may supply D (5 bases each). The CDR3 runs to 16 residues. V lost 7 bases, J lost 5 bases, and 24 bases lay in between. Germline lookup yields CDR1 SNHLY and CDR2 FYNNEI. CDR3 nucleotides: TGTGCCAGCACCACCCATTTAACTAGGACAAAGCACGAGCAGTACTTC. Translated: CASTTHLTRTKHEQYF.

With respect to this clonotype: A much larger clone is a single base away; this may be a read error. The J gene is TRBJ1-2, the V gene TRBV28, with D possibly being TRBD1 (6 bases). The CDR3 totals 13 residues. Germline V gives CDR1 MDHEN, CDR2 SYDVKM. The CDR3 bases are TGTGCCAGCAGTCCCGGACAGTCCTATGGCCACACCTTC. This gives the protein CASSPGQSYGHTF.

This sequence joins TRBV5-1 and TRBJ1-1; 9 bases map to TRBD1. The junction had 6 bases not matched to a gene; V was cut back by 8 bases and J by 4 bases. Germline CDR1 reads SGHRS; CDR2 reads YFSETQ. This CDR3 comprises 13 residues. CDR3 sequence reads: CASAGTGITEAFF. CDR3 sequence (DNA): TGCGCCAGTGCCGGGACAGGGATCACTGAAGCTTTCTTT.

This clonotype was recorded a few times. This chain links TRBV9 with TRBJ1-3; TRBD1 matches 8 bases. This CDR3 has 14 amino acids. CDR1 SGDLS and CDR2 YYNGEE come from the germline V gene. The V segment lost 4 bases and the J segment 7 bases; nucleotides outside the gene matches: 7. CDR3 nucleotide sequence: TGTGCCAGCAGCCTCCAGGGGGCCAGCAACACCATATATTTT. Amino acid sequence: CASSLQGASNTIYF.

This clonotype has ten or more counts. V and J are TRBV3-1 and TRBJ2-5; the D call may be TRBD1 or TRBD2 (6 bases each). Germline CDR1 and CDR2: LGHDT and YNNKEL (reference sequence). The CDR3 is 18 amino acids. V dropped 0 bases and J dropped 4 bases, with 21 bases sitting between them. CDR3 sequence: CASSQDLMAEGGGETQYF. For the CDR3, the DNA is TGTGCCAGCAGCCAAGATCTTATGGCGGAGGGGGGAGGAGAGACCCAGTACTTC.

This clonotype was recorded at least ten times. Sequence at one end of the junction differs from germline and may be a read error. The V and J genes are TRBV20-1 and TRBJ2-7; 7 bases are shared with TRBD2. This CDR3 is built from 14 residues. Germline V gene lookup returns CDR1 DFQATT and CDR2 SNEGSKA (reference sequence). CDR3 DNA sequence: TGCAGTGCTCGAGACTGGGGGGGGATTTACGAGCAGTACTTC. Protein sequence: CSARDWGGIYEQYF.

This clonotype occurred many times. The chain combines TRBV12-3 or TRBV12-4 with TRBJ1-4; D is undetermined. This CDR3 region has 13 residues. V dropped 7 bases and J dropped 7 bases, with 13 bases sitting between them. CDR3 nucleotides: TGTGCCAGCATCATAACATACTCTGAAAAACTGTTTTTT. Translated, it gives CASIITYSEKLFF.

This clonotype was observed at least ten times. This rearrangement joins TRBV19 to TRBJ2-7; 13 positions match TRBD2. The V and J ends lost 10 bases and 4 bases, in that order; junction bases with no gene match: 10. From germline, CDR1 is LNHDA and CDR2 SQIVND (reference sequence). This CDR3 is built from 15 residues. The DNA for the CDR3 is TGTGCCACTACTCGGACTAGCGGGAGTAATTACGAGCAGTACTTC. As protein: CATTRTSGSNYEQYF.

This clonotype has a count of ten or more. The chain employs TRBV7-2 and TRBJ2-3, with 11 bases matching TRBD2. V was pared by 4 bases and J by 9 bases, with 12 bases of the junction left unmatched. The CDR3 length is 16 residues. Germline values: CDR1 SGHTA, CDR2 FQGNSA. CDR3: CASSWIGTSGRITQYF. The DNA of the CDR3 is TGTGCCAGCAGCTGGATAGGAACTAGCGGGAGAATCACGCAGTATTTT.